Presented here are 18 T cell receptor beta chains from one specimen sequenced in a study of T cell repertoires in cytomegalovirus infection. TCRdb reanalysed the reads using MiXCR and keeps one entry per CDR3 protein. In the table there are under 350,000 distinct CDR3 sequences, about 9.2% of which are singletons. The specimen was PBMCs. These receptors all come from a human donor in good health (CMV status not recorded). Some clones in this sample may be carry-over from other donors' samples.

The genes are TRBV29-1 and TRBJ2-1; D may be TRBD2 (5 bases). V gave up 4 bases and J gave up 8 bases, with 15 bases separating them. The CDR3 is 13 residues long. Germline loops: CDR1 SQVTM, CDR2 ANQGSEA. The CDR3: CSVGRTPADEQFF. The CDR3 DNA is TGCAGCGTTGGGAGGACTCCAGCCGATGAGCAGTTCTTC.

There are many counts of this clonotype. This CDR3 is CASSLVEGRSYEQYF. In DNA form, the CDR3 reads TGTGCCAGCAGCTTAGTGGAGGGGCGGTCCTACGAGCAGTACTTC. The genes are TRBV7-2 and TRBJ2-7; perhaps TRBD2 as D (6 bases). Looked up from germline, CDR1 is SGHTA and CDR2 is FQGNSA. Deletions cut 1 base from V and 1 base from J, with 11 bases between. This CDR3 region has 15 residues.

This clonotype was seen ten or more times. V is TRBV9 and J is TRBJ2-5; D may correspond to TRBD1 or TRBD2 (5 bases each). CDR1 is SGDLS, CDR2 YYNGEE, per germline. Trimming left V 4 bases short and J 1 base short, with 14 bases between. This CDR3 has 15 amino acids. DNA for the CDR3: TGTGCCAGCAGCCCCCCGGGACGGCTCCAAGAGACCCAGTACTTC. Its translation is CASSPPGRLQETQYF.

The chain links TRBV18 to TRBJ2-1; 7 bases are a match to TRBD1. The V and J ends lost 4 bases and 7 bases, in that order; junction bases with no gene match: 10. The CDR3 runs to 15 residues. Germline assignment: CDR1 KGHSH and CDR2 LQKENI. The CDR3 here is CASSLMDRTGNEQFF. In DNA form, the CDR3 reads TGTGCCAGCTCACTTATGGACAGGACTGGGAATGAGCAGTTCTTC.

The V call is TRBV2, the J call TRBJ1-1; D perhaps matches TRBD1 (5 bases). CDR1 and CDR2 (germline): SNHLY, FYNNEI. The V and J ends lost 2 bases and 1 base respectively, with 8 bases between them. This CDR3 spans 14 amino acids. The CDR3 is CASSERGPNTEAFF. For the CDR3, the DNA is TGTGCCAGCAGTGAAAGGGGCCCGAACACTGAAGCTTTCTTT.

A word on this clonotype: Because it lacks the conserved phenylalanine or tryptophan at the end, this CDR3 is likely a read error. The DNA is left out, because the CDR3 cannot be placed on it with certainty; the CDR3 is given as TCRdb lists it. The gene calls are TRBV6-6 and TRBJ1-4. Per the germline V gene, CDR1 is MNHNY and CDR2 is SVGAGI (reference sequence). The CDR3 length is 13 residues, termini included. The CDR3: CASSQREGPECVV.

The sample holds a few counts of this clonotype. The gene calls are TRBV29-1 and TRBJ1-1; D not certain. V lost 5 bases and J 0 bases, leaving 10 bases between the germline ends. This CDR3 is built from 13 residues. Germline V CDR1 and CDR2: SQVTM, ANQGSEA. CDR3 nucleotide sequence: TGCAGCGTTACCCTTACTTTGAACACTGAAGCTTTCTTT. This sequence encodes CSVTLTLNTEAFF.

This clonotype was observed at least ten times. The chain carries TRBV25-1 and TRBJ2-1, with 7 bases identical to TRBD1. V lost 5 bases and J lost 3; bases outside the gene matches: 4. Germline-derived CDR1 and CDR2 are MGHDK and SYGVNS. CDR3 size: 14 residues. DNA for the CDR3: TGTGCCAGCAGTCCAGACAGGGTCTACAATGAGCAGTTCTTC. Residues: CASSPDRVYNEQFF.

The genes are TRBV3-1 and TRBJ2-1, with 9 bases identical to TRBD2. The J segment lost 3 bases and the V segment lost 4 bases, leaving 10 bases of the junction unmatched. CDR1 and CDR2 from the germline V gene are LGHDT and YNNKEL (reference sequence). The CDR3 is 17 amino acids. The CDR3 is CASSPGRSGGHYNEQFF. CDR3 nucleotides: TGTGCCAGCAGCCCAGGTCGTAGCGGGGGACACTACAATGAGCAGTTCTTC.

This clonotype showed up many times. This chain links TRBV25-1 with TRBJ2-7; maybe TRBD2 (6 bases). CDR3 length equals 16 residues. V was pared by 8 bases and J by 0 bases, with 20 bases between. The germline V gene has CDR1 MGHDK and CDR2 SYGVNS. The DNA for the CDR3 is TGTGCCAGCGGTGGGGGGAGCTGGTTTAGCTCCTACGAGCAGTACTTC. Protein sequence: CASGGGSWFSSYEQYF.

On this clonotype itself: It may be a read error: a sequence one base away is much more abundant. The chain joins TRBV6-2 or TRBV6-3 to TRBJ2-7, with 7 positions matching TRBD1. Looked up from germline, CDR1 is MNHEY and CDR2 is SVGEGT. The CDR3 runs 18 residues. Germline trimming cut 6 bases from V and 2 bases from J; bases unmatched to any gene: 19. CDR3 sequence: CASRMDRPSTLTTYEQYV. CDR3 nucleotides: TGTGCCAGCAGGATGGACAGGCCGTCCACCCTAACTACCTACGAGCAGTACGTC.

This clonotype was recorded many times. V is TRBV14 and J is TRBJ1-1, with D possibly TRBD1 on 6 matching bases. In germline, CDR1 is SGHDN, CDR2 FVKESK. Trimming cost V 1 base and J 0 bases, with 6 bases left between them. This CDR3 spans 14 amino acids. The CDR3 nucleotides read TGTGCCAGCAGCCAAGGGACAGTGAACACTGAAGCTTTCTTT. Translating gives CASSQGTVNTEAFF.

This clonotype was seen at least ten times. V and J are TRBV29-1 and TRBJ2-1; 7 bases are a match to TRBD1. The CDR3 contains 12 residues. Germline lookup yields CDR1 SQVTM and CDR2 ANQGSEA. The CDR3 coding sequence is TGCGGCACCTACAGGGGTAAGAATGAGCAGTTCTTC. It is translated as CGTYRGKNEQFF.

The chain couples TRBV18 to TRBJ1-3; D is unclear. The ends were cut back, 5 bases at V and 5 bases at J, with 7 bases in the middle. Germline CDR1 is KGHSH and CDR2 is LQKENI. This CDR3 has 12 residues. The CDR3 protein is CASSFDRNTIYF. The DNA for the CDR3 is TGTGCCAGCTCATTCGACAGAAACACCATATATTTT.

The J gene is TRBJ2-1, the V gene TRBV15; 7 nucleotides agree with TRBD1. J gave up 4 bases and V 2 bases, and 11 bases lay outside the gene matches. Germline CDR1 reads LNHNV; CDR2 reads YYDKDF (reference sequence). CDR3 length: 17 residues. The chain's CDR3 is CATSRNLGTVAYNEQFF. The CDR3 nucleotides read TGTGCCACCAGCAGAAATCTGGGGACAGTGGCGTACAATGAGCAGTTCTTC.

This clonotype was counted ten times or more. The chain combines TRBV7-2 with TRBJ1-6, with a tentative D call TRBD1 (5 bases). Trimming shortened V by 2 bases and J by 7 bases, and 15 bases separated the two germline ends. Germline V CDR1 and CDR2: SGHTA, FQGNSA. There are 16 residues in the CDR3. The CDR3 protein is CASSLIQGKGNSPLHF. DNA of the CDR3: TGTGCCAGCAGCTTAATTCAGGGCAAGGGGAATTCACCCCTCCACTTT.

This clonotype was seen a few times. The CDR3 DNA follows: TGCAGTGCCACCCCAGGGGTTGGCTACACCTTC. Translated, it gives CSATPGVGYTF. The chain uses TRBV20-1 and TRBJ1-2; tentatively, D is TRBD1 (6 bases). CDR1 and CDR2 (germline): DFQATT, SNEGSKA (reference sequence). V lost 6 bases and J 7 bases, leaving 12 bases between the germline ends. The CDR3 runs 11 residues.

This clonotype was found many times. The chain links TRBV29-1 to TRBJ1-4, with D possibly TRBD1 on 5 matching bases. In germline, CDR1 is SQVTM, CDR2 ANQGSEA. Trimming removed 3 bases from V and 8 bases from J, with 16 bases in between. The CDR3 consists of 14 residues. The CDR3 reads CSVENQGVGEKLFF. The CDR3 DNA follows: TGCAGCGTTGAGAATCAGGGTGTAGGGGAAAAACTGTTTTTT.